Following are 20 T cell receptor beta chains from one sample sequenced in a study of T cell responses to AZD1222 COVID-19 vaccine. TCRdb's table, derived via immunoSEQ multiplex PCR, lists solely in-frame clones and lacks some. The sample contains approximately 96,000 clones, about 86% of which appear only once. This specimen consisted of peripheral blood, obtained 28 days after the second AZD1222 dose. The receptors were gathered from an adult who received the AZD1222 COVID-19 vaccine.

This chain links TRBV5-1 with TRBJ2-5; 7 bases agree with TRBD2. There are 13 residues in the CDR3. Per germline, CDR1 SGHRS and CDR2 YFSETQ. V was pared by 6 bases and J by 5 bases, with 7 bases of the junction left unmatched. CDR3 nucleotide sequence: TGCGCCAGCACCTCCCAGGGAGGGGAGACCCAGTACTTC. The encoded protein is CASTSQGGETQYF.

The CDR3 DNA follows: TGTGCCAGCAGTGGGTCGATCCGCACAGATACGCAGTATTTT. It specifies CASSGSIRTDTQYF. V gene TRBV28 combines with J gene TRBJ2-3, with unresolved D. The germline V and J ends were trimmed by 5 bases and 1 base, with 10 bases remaining between them. Germline lookup yields CDR1 MDHEN and CDR2 SYDVKM. The CDR3 loop spans 14 amino acids.

The chain uses TRBV7-9 and TRBJ2-5, with D hard to call. Germline lookup yields CDR1 SEHNR and CDR2 FQNEAQ (reference sequence). V dropped 1 base and J dropped 4 bases, with 7 bases sitting between them. This CDR3 comprises 13 residues. CDR3 DNA: TGTGCCAGCAGCTTAGGGACCCGAGAGACCCAGTACTTC. This encodes CASSLGTRETQYF.

V is TRBV20-1 and J is TRBJ2-1; either TRBD1 or TRBD2 may fit D (6 bases each). Trimming cost V 3 bases and J 8 bases, with 14 bases left between them. Germline V gives CDR1 DFQATT, CDR2 SNEGSKA (reference sequence). This CDR3 comprises 13 residues. CDR3 in amino acids: CSASRGARDEQFF. In DNA form, the CDR3 reads TGCAGTGCTAGTAGGGGGGCCAGGGATGAGCAGTTCTTC.

This chain connects TRBV6-5 to TRBJ2-7; TRBD2 agrees at 13 bases. This CDR3 is 14 amino acids long. CDR1 is MNHEY, CDR2 SVGAGI, per germline. V shed 10 bases and J 6 bases; nucleotides not matched to a gene: 9. Here the CDR3 reads CATTGLAGVGEQYF. Written as DNA, the CDR3 is TGTGCCACCACCGGACTAGCGGGGGTGGGCGAGCAGTACTTC.

The V call is TRBV28, the J call TRBJ1-1; weak D call: TRBD1 (5 bases). With 4 bases removed from V and 2 bases from J, the gap between germline ends came to 11 bases. Germline CDR1 MDHEN, CDR2 SYDVKM. The CDR3 has 14 amino acids. As DNA, the CDR3 is TGTGCCAGCAGTTCACATACAGGCAACACTGAAGCTTTCTTT. It codes for CASSSHTGNTEAFF.

J is TRBJ1-3 and V is TRBV7-9; maybe TRBD1 (5 bases). Germline-derived CDR1 and CDR2 are SEHNR and FQNEAQ (reference sequence). Trimming shortened V by 8 bases and J by 0 bases, and 14 bases separated the two germline ends. This CDR3 is 15 amino acids long. For the CDR3, the DNA is TGTGCCAGCGGGCCGACAGTTCTCTCTGGAAACACCATATATTTT. Its translation is CASGPTVLSGNTIYF.

V is TRBV18 and J is TRBJ2-1; D not certain. The CDR3 has 14 amino acids. The germline V gene has CDR1 KGHSH and CDR2 LQKENI. Trimming pared 3 bases from V and 1 base from J, leaving 7 bases between. CDR3 in amino acids: CASSPSASYNEQFF. In DNA form, the CDR3 reads TGTGCCAGCTCACCCTCGGCTTCCTACAATGAGCAGTTCTTC.

The chain links TRBV7-2 to TRBJ2-3; maybe TRBD1 (6 bases). Germline V gene lookup returns CDR1 SGHTA and CDR2 FQGNSA. Between the trimmed V and J ends, which lost 3 bases and 3 bases, there was a span of 13 bases. The length of the CDR3 is 15 residues. The CDR3 DNA is TGTGCCAGCAGCTTTATAACAGGGAAAACAGATACGCAGTATTTT. Encoded protein: CASSFITGKTDTQYF.

The CDR3 sequence is CASSLGSGNIGEQFF. In DNA, the CDR3 is TGCGCCAGCAGCTTAGGTAGCGGGAATATCGGTGAGCAGTTCTTC. The genes are TRBV5-1 and TRBJ2-1, with 8 bases matching TRBD2. The CDR3 totals 15 residues. The V gene's germline CDR1 is SGHRS and CDR2 YFSETQ. V trimming: 2 bases; J trimming: 9 bases; junction bases outside the gene matches: 10.

This clone appeared once. The V and J genes are TRBV28 and TRBJ2-1; 11 bases are a match to TRBD2. This CDR3 comprises 17 residues. Germline V lookup: CDR1 MDHEN, CDR2 SYDVKM. Germline trimming cut 6 bases from V and 9 bases from J; bases unmatched to any gene: 16. CDR3 region: CASSSLGASGRRIEQFF. The CDR3 DNA sequence: TGTGCCAGCAGCTCCCTCGGGGCTAGCGGGAGGAGAATTGAGCAGTTCTTC.

The gene calls are TRBV14 and TRBJ1-6, with D hard to call. Trimming removed 0 bases from V and 7 bases from J, with 4 bases in between. The germline V gene has CDR1 SGHDN and CDR2 FVKESK. The CDR3 is made up of 13 amino acids. The chain's CDR3 is CASSQDLNSPLHF. Written as DNA, the CDR3 is TGTGCCAGCAGCCAAGATCTCAATTCACCCCTCCACTTT.

V gene TRBV6-5 combines with J gene TRBJ2-7, with 12 bases aligning to TRBD2. The length of the CDR3 is 14 residues. V lost 6 bases, J lost 5 bases, and 5 bases stayed unmatched. Germline CDR1 reads MNHEY; CDR2 reads SVGAGI. The CDR3 DNA follows: TGTGCCAGCAGCCTAGCGGGAGGGCTTCACGAGCAGTACTTC. It specifies CASSLAGGLHEQYF.

The CDR3 nucleotides are TGCAGCGTTGAACTGGCGTTGGACTATGGCTACACCTTC. Protein product: CSVELALDYGYTF. The chain combines TRBV29-1 with TRBJ1-2; D not certain. With 2 bases removed from V and 3 bases from J, the gap between germline ends came to 10 bases. The CDR3 spans 13 residues. Germline V CDR1 and CDR2: SQVTM, ANQGSEA.

The J gene is TRBJ1-4, the V gene TRBV7-9; a possible D gene is TRBD1 (5 bases). The germline gives CDR1 SEHNR, CDR2 FQNEAQ (reference sequence). The CDR3 spans 11 residues. V lost 5 bases to trimming and J lost 8 bases, with 6 bases between them. The CDR3 nucleotides read TGTGCCAGCAGCGGGGGAGAAAAACTGTTTTTT. As protein: CASSGGEKLFF.

In this sample, this clone turned up a few times. The chain is built from TRBV7-9 and TRBJ2-1; tentative D call: TRBD2 (5 bases). Germline V gene data show CDR1 as SEHNR and CDR2 as FQNEAQ (reference sequence). This CDR3 is 13 amino acids long. Trimming cost V 2 bases and J 8 bases, with 10 bases left between them. CDR3 amino acids: CASSLSSLHEQFF. The CDR3 DNA follows: TGTGCCAGCAGCTTATCTAGCCTTCATGAGCAGTTCTTC.

The chain links TRBV19 to TRBJ1-2; 9 nucleotides agree with TRBD1. The CDR3 totals 16 residues. After removal of 6 bases from V and 3 bases from J, the junction contained 11 bases not matched to a gene. Germline V gives CDR1 LNHDA, CDR2 SQIVND (reference sequence). This CDR3 is CASRGHRGRTDYGYTF. The DNA for the CDR3 is TGTGCCAGTAGAGGGCACAGGGGGCGTACCGACTATGGCTACACCTTC.

The CDR3 sequence is CASTPEWETQYF. The CDR3, as DNA: TGTGCCAGCACCCCCGAATGGGAGACCCAGTACTTC. V usage is TRBV27 and J usage is TRBJ2-5; D is ambiguous. Germline V gene data show CDR1 as MNHEY and CDR2 as SMNVEV (reference sequence). V dropped 7 bases and J dropped 5 bases, with 11 bases sitting between them. CDR3 size: 12 residues.

The chain uses TRBV7-2 and TRBJ1-6; unclear D gene. CDR3 length: 12 amino acids. The germline gives CDR1 SGHTA, CDR2 FQGNSA. Trimming took off 1 base at V and 10 bases at J, with 5 bases between the two ends. This chain's CDR3 is CASSLGGSPLHF. The CDR3 bases are TGTGCCAGCAGCTTAGGAGGGTCACCCCTCCACTTT.

The rearrangement links TRBV27 to TRBJ2-3, with 14 bases identical to TRBD2. CDR3 length equals 15 residues. Unmatched junction bases numbered 6, after V lost 8 bases and J lost 5 bases. Germline V gives CDR1 MNHEY, CDR2 SMNVEV (reference sequence). Here the CDR3 reads CASLGLAGGIDTQYF. Written as DNA, the CDR3 is TGTGCCAGCCTCGGACTAGCGGGAGGAATAGATACGCAGTATTTT.